What follows describes a single TCR beta chain. V shed 2 bases and J 4 bases; nucleotides not matched to a gene: 4. Germline-derived CDR1 and CDR2 are SGHNT and YYREEE (reference sequence). The CDR3 sequence is 14 residues long. This table comes from immunoSEQ multiplex PCR, and its TCRdb copy is limited to in-frame clones, with some not included. Of over 200,000 clones detected, approximately 88% appear once; the ten largest clones hold around 3.8%. The data were taken from a study of blood T cell repertoires in COVID-19. The sequenced sample consisted of PBMCs or T cells enriched from blood (not recorded which). The V gene is TRBV5-4, the J gene TRBJ1-1, with TRBD1 matching over 8 bases. This receptor was identified in a woman aged 30 to 39 who had been exposed to COVID-19. For the CDR3, the DNA is TGTGCCAGCAGCTTACAGGGGGTGGGCACTGAAGCTTTCTTT. Translation gives CASSLQGVGTEAFF.